Only a few counts were recorded for the clone carrying this T cell receptor (beta chain). With 8 bases clipped from V and 15 bases from J, the junction kept 17 bases outside the gene matches. In germline, CDR1 is SGHAT, CDR2 FQNNGV. This CDR3 has 15 residues. The data were obtained in a study of patients and donors after allogeneic stem cell transplantation. TCRdb ran MiXCR on the RT-PCR reads and lists one entry per CDR3 protein. The sample records fewer than 500,000 distinct CDR3 sequences, roughly 17% being singletons. The sequenced sample consisted of blood, either unsorted or a sorted T cell fraction (not recorded which). The clonotype was recovered from a human donor who was either an allogeneic HSCT recipient or a stem cell or donor lymphocyte infusion donor (not recorded which). It is not recorded whose cells these are; they may come from a transplant donor. The chain has TRBV11-2 and TRBJ2-1; TRBD2 matches at 12 bases. The CDR3 loop is CASSGDGSSGRGGFF. The CDR3 DNA reads TGTGCCAGCTCTGGTGATGGGTCTAGCGGGAGGGGGGGGTTCTTC.